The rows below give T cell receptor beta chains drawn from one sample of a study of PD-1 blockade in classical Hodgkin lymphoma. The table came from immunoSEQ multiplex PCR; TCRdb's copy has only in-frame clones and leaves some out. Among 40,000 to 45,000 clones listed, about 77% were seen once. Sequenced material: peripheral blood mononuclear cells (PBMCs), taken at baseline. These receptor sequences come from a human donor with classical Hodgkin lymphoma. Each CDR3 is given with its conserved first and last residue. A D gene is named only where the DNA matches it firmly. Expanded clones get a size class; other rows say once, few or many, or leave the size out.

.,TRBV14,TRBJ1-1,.,CASSQKNLNTEAFF,TGTGCCAGCAGCCAAAAAAATCTGAACACTGAAGCTTTCTTT
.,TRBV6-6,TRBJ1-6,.,CASALETARNSPLHF,TGTGCCAGCGCCTTAGAGACAGCAAGGAATTCACCCCTCCACTTT
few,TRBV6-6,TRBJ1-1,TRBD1,CASSTGETEAFF,TGTGCCAGCAGTACAGGGGAAACTGAAGCTTTCTTT
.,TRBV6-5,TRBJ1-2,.,CASSYRASSYGYTF,TGTGCCAGCAGTTACCGCGCATCGTCCTATGGCTACACCTTC
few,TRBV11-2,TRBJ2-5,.,CASSLGPQETQYF,TGTGCCAGCAGCTTGGGCCCGCAAGAGACCCAGTACTTC
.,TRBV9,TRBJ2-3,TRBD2,CASSFRTSGDTQYF,TGTGCCAGCAGCTTTCGGACTAGCGGGGATACGCAGTATTTT
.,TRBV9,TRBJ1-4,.,CASSPQGEVNEKLFF,TGTGCCAGCAGCCCACAGGGAGAGGTTAATGAAAAACTGTTTTTT
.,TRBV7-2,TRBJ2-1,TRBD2,CASSLDSRTSGGADYEQFF,TGTGCCAGCAGCTTAGACTCGAGGACTAGCGGGGGGGCGGATTATGAGCAGTTCTTC
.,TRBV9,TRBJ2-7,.,CASSVGGIASLGEQYF,TGTGCCAGCAGCGTAGGTGGGATAGCTTCACTGGGAGAGCAGTACTTC
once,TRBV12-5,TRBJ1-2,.,CASGFWVGANYGYTF,TGTGCTAGTGGTTTTTGGGTAGGGGCTAACTATGGCTACACCTTC
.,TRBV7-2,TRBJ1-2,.,CASSITINYGYTF,TGTGCCAGCAGCATAACAATTAACTATGGCTACACCTTC
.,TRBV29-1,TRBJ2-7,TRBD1,CSVEGRQGASYEQYF,TGCAGCGTTGAAGGGAGACAGGGGGCTTCCTACGAGCAGTACTTC
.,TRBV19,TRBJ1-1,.,CASSSRRGGAWTEAFF,TGTGCCAGTAGTTCTAGGAGGGGGGGGGCGTGGACTGAAGCTTTCTTT
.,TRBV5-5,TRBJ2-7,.,CASSSDSYEQYF,TGTGCCAGCAGCAGCGACAGCTACGAGCAGTACTTC
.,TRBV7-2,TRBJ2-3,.,CASSFSPRFTDTQYF,TGTGCCAGCAGCTTTTCCCCTCGGTTCACAGATACGCAGTATTTT
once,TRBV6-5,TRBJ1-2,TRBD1,CASSYSPTRQGSGYTF,TGTGCCAGCAGTTACTCGCCCACGAGACAGGGCAGTGGCTACACCTTC
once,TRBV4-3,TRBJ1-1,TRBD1,CASSPGTGNTEAFF,TGCGCCAGCAGCCCCGGGACAGGTAACACTGAAGCTTTCTTT
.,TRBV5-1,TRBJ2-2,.,CASSLDTNTGELFF,TGCGCCAGCAGCTTGGACACAAACACCGGGGAGCTGTTTTTT
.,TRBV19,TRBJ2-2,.,CASRSRVLDTGELFF,TGTGCCAGTAGATCCAGGGTGTTGGACACCGGGGAGCTGTTTTTT
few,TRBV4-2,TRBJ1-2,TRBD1,CASSQAAGQGDGYTF,TGTGCCAGCAGCCAAGCCGCGGGACAGGGAGATGGCTACACCTTC
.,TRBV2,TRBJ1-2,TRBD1,CASRLDREYGYTF,TGTGCCAGCAGACTCGACAGGGAGTACGGCTACACCTTC
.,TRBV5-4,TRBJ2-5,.,CASSWEHQETQYF,TGTGCCAGCAGCTGGGAACACCAAGAGACCCAGTACTTC
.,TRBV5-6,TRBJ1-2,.,CASSSRDGGGIYGYTF,TGTGCCAGCAGCTCCCGGGACGGGGGGGGAATCTATGGCTACACCTTC
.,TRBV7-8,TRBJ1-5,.,CASSLTGQGGQPQHF,TGTGCCAGCAGCTTAACGGGTCAGGGCGGGCAGCCCCAGCATTTT
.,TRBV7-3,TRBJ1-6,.,CASSLEDRRNSPLHF,TGTGCCAGCAGCCTCGAAGACAGGAGGAATTCACCCCTCCACTTT
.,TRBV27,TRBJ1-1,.,CASSNSFGTEAFF,TGTGCCAGCAGTAACAGTTTCGGCACTGAAGCTTTCTTT
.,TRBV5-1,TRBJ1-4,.,CASSWGRANEKLFF,TGCGCCAGCAGCTGGGGCAGGGCTAATGAAAAACTGTTTTTT
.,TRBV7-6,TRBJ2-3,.,CASSLASRADTQYF,TGTGCCAGCAGCTTAGCAAGCAGGGCAGATACGCAGTATTTT
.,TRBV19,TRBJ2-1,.,CATQGASNEQFF,TGTGCCACACAGGGTGCAAGCAATGAGCAGTTCTTC
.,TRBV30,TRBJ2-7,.,CAWSLGGPYEQYF,TGTGCCTGGAGCTTGGGGGGACCCTACGAGCAGTACTTC
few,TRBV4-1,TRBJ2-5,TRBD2,CASSQTLGLAGGLTGETQYF,TGCGCCAGCAGCCAGACCCTCGGACTAGCGGGGGGCCTTACTGGAGAGACCCAGTACTTC
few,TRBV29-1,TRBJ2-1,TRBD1,CSSGTGDNGEQFF,TGCAGCTCAGGGACAGGAGATAACGGTGAGCAGTTCTTC
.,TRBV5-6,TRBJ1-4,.,CASSRAGAPGEKLFF,TGTGCCAGCAGCCGAGCCGGGGCACCGGGGGAAAAACTGTTTTTT
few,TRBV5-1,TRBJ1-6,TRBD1,CASSFTGGGNSPLHF,TGCGCCAGCAGCTTTACAGGGGGGGGGAATTCACCCCTCCACTTT
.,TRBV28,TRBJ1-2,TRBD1,CASSLTGGGGYTF,TGTGCCAGCAGTCTCACAGGGGGCGGTGGCTACACCTTC
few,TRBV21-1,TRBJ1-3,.,CASSKGTAISGNTIYF,TGTGCCAGCAGCAAAGGCACAGCGATCTCTGGAAACACCATATATTTT
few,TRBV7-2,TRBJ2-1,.,CASNPSSYNEQFF,TGTGCCAGCAACCCCAGCTCCTACAATGAGCAGTTCTTC
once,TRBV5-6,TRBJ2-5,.,CASSSPGRGQQETQYF,TGTGCCAGCAGCTCCCCCGGCAGGGGACAACAAGAGACCCAGTACTTC
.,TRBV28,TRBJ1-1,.,CASSFPVNTEAFF,TGTGCCAGCAGTTTCCCGGTTAACACTGAAGCTTTCTTT
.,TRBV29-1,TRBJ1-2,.,CSAGDVGYGYTF,TGCAGTGCGGGGGATGTGGGGTATGGCTACACCTTC
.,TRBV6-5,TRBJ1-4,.,CASSFDRFGEKLFF,TGTGCCAGCAGCTTCGACAGGTTCGGTGAAAAACTGTTTTTT
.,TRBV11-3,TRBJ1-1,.,CASSPGGGAENTEAFF,TGTGCCAGCAGCCCCGGGGGGGGCGCTGAAAACACTGAAGCTTTCTTT
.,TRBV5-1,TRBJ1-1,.,CASSLSGRGAEAFF,TGCGCCAGCAGCTTATCCGGGAGGGGTGCTGAAGCTTTCTTT
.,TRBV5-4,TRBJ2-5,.,CASSLAAGKQETQYF,TGTGCCAGCAGCTTGGCGGCAGGGAAACAAGAGACCCAGTACTTC
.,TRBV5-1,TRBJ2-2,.,CASSLGHPNTGELFF,TGCGCCAGCAGCTTGGGACACCCGAACACCGGGGAGCTGTTTTTT
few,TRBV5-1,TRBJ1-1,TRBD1,CASSLAPGTDLSEAFF,TGCGCCAGCAGCTTGGCCCCCGGGACAGACCTATCTGAAGCTTTCTTT
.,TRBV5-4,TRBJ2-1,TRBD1,CASSSGQGSDEQFF,TGTGCCAGCAGCTCAGGACAGGGGTCCGATGAGCAGTTCTTC
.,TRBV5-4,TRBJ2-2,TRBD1,CASSLRDRINTGELFF,TGTGCCAGCAGCTTGCGGGACAGGATTAACACCGGGGAGCTGTTTTTT
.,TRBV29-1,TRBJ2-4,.,CSVEGGSIQYF,TGCAGCGTTGAAGGGGGGAGCATTCAGTACTTC
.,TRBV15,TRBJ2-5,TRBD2,CATSTEPGLAQETQYF,TGTGCCACCAGCACGGAACCCGGACTAGCACAAGAGACCCAGTACTTC
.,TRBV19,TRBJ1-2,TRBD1,CASSPRTGGSDGYTF,TGTGCCAGTAGTCCTAGGACAGGGGGATCGGACGGCTACACCTTC
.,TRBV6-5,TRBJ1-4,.,CASTASPGGKLFF,TGTGCCAGCACCGCATCCCCCGGTGGAAAACTGTTTTTT
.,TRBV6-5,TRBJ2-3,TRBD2,CASSYLAGVTDTQYF,TGTGCCAGCAGTTACCTAGCGGGGGTCACAGATACGCAGTATTTT
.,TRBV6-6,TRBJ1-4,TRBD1,CASSTGWGTGAQKLFF,TGTGCCAGCAGTACGGGGTGGGGGACAGGGGCCCAAAAACTGTTTTTT
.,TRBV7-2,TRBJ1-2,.,CASSLMNYGYTF,TGTGCCAGCAGCTTAATGAACTATGGCTACACCTTC